The 24 T cell receptor beta chains below were found in one sample sequenced in a study of early T cells in non-severe SARS-CoV-2 infection (dated by TCRdb to the early 2020s). Library preparation was by 5' RACE. TCRdb records NextSeq 500 as the sequencer. In TCRdb, the public reads were trimmed at Q25 with fastp and aligned with MiXCR, with productive beta chains retained. Each entry is one CDR3 protein sequence, shown with its most common DNA and genes. Recorded for this sample are approximately 120,000 distinct CDR3 sequences; 15% of them occurred a single time. The ten top clones hold 21% of the sample. The specimen was whole blood. All receptors derive from an adult who was a healthcare worker with PCR-confirmed SARS-CoV-2 infection or an uninfected control (not recorded which).

This clonotype was observed a few times. This chain uses TRBV3-1 with TRBJ1-5; 7 bases agree with TRBD1. The CDR3 runs to 14 residues. The J segment lost 3 bases and the V segment lost 2 bases, leaving 1 base of the junction unmatched. Germline CDR1 reads LGHDT; CDR2 reads YNNKEL (reference sequence). CDR3 residues: CASSQTGVNQPQHF. CDR3 coding DNA: TGTGCCAGCAGCCAAACAGGGGTCAATCAGCCCCAGCATTTT. The variable domain in full, with the rest retrieved from reference TRBV3-1 and TRBJ1-5, is DTAVSQTPKYLVTQMGNDKSIKCEQNLGHDTMYWYKQDSKKFLKIMFSYNNKELIINETVPNRFSPKSPDKAHLNLHINSLELGDSAVYFCASSQTGVNQPQHFGDGTRLSIL.

The chain links TRBV18 to TRBJ1-2; the D is unclear. This CDR3 region has 12 residues. Per germline, CDR1 KGHSH and CDR2 LQKENI. With 3 bases removed from V and 10 bases from J, the gap between germline ends came to 12 bases. The CDR3 here is CASSPSKTTYTF. The CDR3 nucleotides read TGTGCCAGCTCACCGTCTAAAACGACCTACACCTTC.

This clonotype came up many times. The chain has TRBV2 and TRBJ1-5; unclear D gene. Looked up from germline, CDR1 is SNHLY and CDR2 is FYNNEI. V shed 1 base and J shed 2 bases, with 6 bases lying between them. The CDR3 loop spans 14 amino acids. The CDR3 coding sequence is TGTGCCAGCAGTGAAGGGCTCGGCAATCAGCCCCAGCATTTT. This encodes CASSEGLGNQPQHF.

J is TRBJ2-1 and V is TRBV20-1, with D tentatively TRBD1 or TRBD2 (5 bases each). CDR3 size: 13 residues. In germline, CDR1 is DFQATT, CDR2 SNEGSKA (reference sequence). The DNA for the CDR3 is TGCAGCCAATCCGAGGGACGGAGAGGTGAGCAGTTCTTC. Translated, it gives CSQSEGRRGEQFF.

This chain uses TRBV2 with TRBJ2-7; perhaps TRBD2 as D (6 bases). Trimming removed 7 bases at V and 9 bases at J, with 19 bases between. This CDR3 comprises 13 residues. Germline V gene data show CDR1 as SNHLY and CDR2 as FYNNEI. The CDR3 DNA sequence: TGTGCCAGCAACGAGGACTATCGTCCTGGGCAGTACTTC. This gives the protein CASNEDYRPGQYF.

The chain recombines TRBV15 with TRBJ2-3; D ambiguous. Trimming took 5 bases from V and 1 from J, leaving 10 bases between them. CDR3 length equals 14 residues. CDR1 LNHNV and CDR2 YYDKDF come from the germline V gene (reference sequence). The CDR3 DNA sequence: TGTGCCACCAGCGGCACGATACGCACAGATACGCAGTATTTT. Residues: CATSGTIRTDTQYF.

This rearrangement joins TRBV27 to TRBJ1-2; D gene uncertain. The ends were cut back, 5 bases at V and 8 bases at J, with 9 bases in the middle. The germline gives CDR1 MNHEY, CDR2 SMNVEV (reference sequence). This CDR3 spans 11 amino acids. CDR3 nucleotides: TGTGCCAGCAGTCGGGATTCCGGCTACACCTTC. This encodes CASSRDSGYTF.

The CDR3 spells CASGWGSAYEQYF. CDR3 coding DNA: TGTGCTAGTGGTTGGGGGTCTGCCTACGAGCAGTACTTC. This chain joins TRBV12-5 and TRBJ2-7, with D tentatively TRBD1 or TRBD2 (5 bases each). Germline CDR1 and CDR2: LGHNT and FRNRAP. CDR3 size: 13 residues. V lost 4 bases and J lost 2, with 9 bases in between.

This rearrangement joins TRBV12-3 or TRBV12-4 to TRBJ1-5, with D unresolved. V was shortened by 3 bases and J by 7 bases, with 4 bases between the two germline ends. The CDR3 sequence is 11 residues long. CDR3 DNA: TGTGCCAGCAGTTTTGACCAGCCCCAGCATTTT. Amino acids: CASSFDQPQHF.

The chain couples TRBV30 to TRBJ1-1; D uncertain. Deletions cut 5 bases from V and 6 bases from J, with 19 bases between. Germline V CDR1 and CDR2: GTSNPN, SVGIG (reference sequence). The CDR3 covers 14 residues. In nucleotides, the CDR3 is TGTGCCTGGGGTCTTAAGATGGGGTTCGCTGAAGCTTTCTTT. This translates into CAWGLKMGFAEAFF.

The chain couples TRBV5-1 to TRBJ2-7; the D is unclear. CDR1 is SGHRS and CDR2 is YFSETQ in the germline V gene. V gave up 2 bases and J gave up 2 bases, with 11 bases separating them. The CDR3 extends over 14 amino acids. CDR3 sequence (DNA): TGCGCCAGCAGCTTATCATCCCGCGCCTACGAGCAGTACTTC. Amino acid sequence: CASSLSSRAYEQYF.

For the CDR3, the DNA is TGTGCCAGCAAGCGCACGGGGGATTCACCCCTCCACTTT. Amino acids: CASKRTGDSPLHF. This chain connects TRBV27 to TRBJ1-6; tentative D call: TRBD1 (5 bases). CDR1 and CDR2 from the germline V gene are MNHEY and SMNVEV (reference sequence). Trimming removed 7 bases at V and 8 bases at J, with 12 bases between. The CDR3 runs 13 residues.

This clonotype was observed a handful of times. The V and J genes are TRBV12-3 or TRBV12-4 and TRBJ2-2, with TRBD1 identical over 8 bases. This CDR3 contains 13 residues. J was trimmed by 10 bases and V by 5 bases; bases with no gene match: 6. Written as DNA, the CDR3 is TGTGCCAGCAGTCTCCCGACAGGGGTGGAGCTGTTTTTT. Its translation is CASSLPTGVELFF.

The sample holds a few counts of this clonotype. The chain employs TRBV19 and TRBJ1-1, with 7 bases fitting TRBD1. After removal of 6 bases from V and 5 bases from J, the junction contained 18 bases not matched to a gene. The CDR3 length is 17 residues. The V gene's germline CDR1 is LNHDA and CDR2 SQIVND (reference sequence). CDR3 bases: TGTGCCAGTAGGAACCGCTTAACCGGGACAGAAAGGACTGAAGCTTTCTTT. Translating gives CASRNRLTGTERTEAFF.

This clonotype was seen a handful of times. The V gene is TRBV3-1, the J gene TRBJ1-2; D call uncertain. Germline assignment: CDR1 LGHDT and CDR2 YNNKEL (reference sequence). The ends were cut back, 4 bases at V and 8 bases at J, with 17 bases in the middle. The CDR3 contains 14 residues. CDR3 DNA sequence: TGTGCCAGCAGCCCGACGAGGACGGTTCTGGGCTACACCTTC. It encodes CASSPTRTVLGYTF.

The chain joins TRBV3-1 to TRBJ1-1, with D unresolved. Per the germline V gene, CDR1 is LGHDT and CDR2 is YNNKEL (reference sequence). The CDR3 has 12 residues. The germline V and J ends were trimmed by 6 bases and 0 bases, with 5 bases remaining between them. CDR3 loop: CASRTVNTEAFF. CDR3 nucleotides: TGTGCCAGCAGAACAGTGAACACTGAAGCTTTCTTT.

V is TRBV4-2 and J is TRBJ2-2, with D possibly called TRBD1 or TRBD2 (5 bases each). Looked up from germline, CDR1 is LGHNA and CDR2 is YNFKEQ. The V end was cut by 0 bases, the J end by 5 bases, with 10 bases between. CDR3 length: 15 amino acids. The CDR3 DNA is TGTGCCAGCAGCCAAGACCGGGGCGGTACCGGGGAGCTGTTTTTT. Protein: CASSQDRGGTGELFF.

This clonotype was counted a few times. CDR3 loop: CSVGERVPIYEQYF. The CDR3 DNA follows: TGCAGCGTTGGAGAAAGAGTACCGATCTACGAGCAGTACTTC. V usage is TRBV29-1 and J usage is TRBJ2-7; D uncertain. The CDR3 consists of 14 residues. The V and J ends lost 4 bases and 3 bases respectively, with 16 bases between them. The germline V gene encodes CDR1 SQVTM and CDR2 ANQGSEA.

The gene calls are TRBV29-1 and TRBJ1-2; D call uncertain. Germline V gene lookup returns CDR1 SQVTM and CDR2 ANQGSEA. The CDR3 runs to 12 residues. Trimming stripped 5 bases from V and 4 bases from J, with 11 bases between. The CDR3 sequence is CSVSGPGYGYTF. In DNA, the CDR3 is TGCAGCGTTTCCGGACCAGGCTATGGCTACACCTTC.

The V call is TRBV9, the J call TRBJ1-1; possibly TRBD1 for D (5 bases). V dropped 3 bases and J dropped 4 bases, with 13 bases sitting between them. Per the germline V gene, CDR1 is SGDLS and CDR2 is YYNGEE. The CDR3 has 14 amino acids. CDR3 loop: CASSAITGGTEAFF. CDR3 DNA sequence: TGTGCCAGCAGCGCGATTACTGGGGGCACTGAAGCTTTCTTT.

This clonotype was counted a few times. J is TRBJ2-1 and V is TRBV24-1, with a tentative D call TRBD2 (6 bases). The CDR3 is 14 residues long. Germline V lookup: CDR1 KGHDR, CDR2 SFDVKD. The V and J ends lost 5 bases and 5 bases respectively, with 12 bases between them. CDR3 in amino acids: CATSGRGFDNEQFF. The CDR3 DNA reads TGTGCCACCAGTGGCCGGGGGTTCGACAATGAGCAGTTCTTC.

In its sample, this clonotype was seen a few times. The CDR3 nucleotides are TGTGCCAGCAGTCACGACGGCGCTTGGGGCTACACCTTC. It is translated as CASSHDGAWGYTF. This chain links TRBV3-1 with TRBJ1-2, with D unclear. Germline CDR1 and CDR2: LGHDT and YNNKEL (reference sequence). The CDR3 totals 13 residues. Trimming took off 6 bases at V and 8 bases at J, with 16 bases between the two ends. The complete variable domain, with remaining parts taken from reference TRBV3-1 and TRBJ1-2, reads DTAVSQTPKYLVTQMGNDKSIKCEQNLGHDTMYWYKQDSKKFLKIMFSYNNKELIINETVPNRFSPKSPDKAHLNLHINSLELGDSAVYFCASSHDGAWGYTFGSGTRLTVV.

A few counts support this clonotype. Here the CDR3 DNA reads TGTGCCAGCAGCCATCAATCTGGCGCTGGCTACACCTTC. Amino acids: CASSHQSGAGYTF. The J gene is TRBJ1-2, the V gene TRBV7-8; D unclear. The CDR3 loop spans 13 amino acids. Trimming took off 5 bases at V and 7 bases at J, with 14 bases between the two ends. CDR1 and CDR2 (germline): SGHVS, FQNEAQ. Combining the CDR3 with reference TRBV7-8 and TRBJ1-2 gives the whole variable domain GAGVSQSPRYKVAKRGQDVALRCDPISGHVSLFWYQQALGQGPEFLTYFQNEAQLDKSGLPSDRFFAERPEGSVSTLKIQRTQQEDSAVYLCASSHQSGAGYTFGSGTRLTVV.

This clonotype was counted a few times. The rearrangement links TRBV14 to TRBJ2-7; D may be TRBD2 (5 bases). V was shortened by 4 bases and J by 3 bases, with 13 bases between the two germline ends. Germline V gives CDR1 SGHDN, CDR2 FVKESK. There are 14 residues in the CDR3. The CDR3 DNA reads as TGTGCCAGCAGCCGGGCGGGCGGGTTCTACGAGCAGTACTTC. Its translation: CASSRAGGFYEQYF.